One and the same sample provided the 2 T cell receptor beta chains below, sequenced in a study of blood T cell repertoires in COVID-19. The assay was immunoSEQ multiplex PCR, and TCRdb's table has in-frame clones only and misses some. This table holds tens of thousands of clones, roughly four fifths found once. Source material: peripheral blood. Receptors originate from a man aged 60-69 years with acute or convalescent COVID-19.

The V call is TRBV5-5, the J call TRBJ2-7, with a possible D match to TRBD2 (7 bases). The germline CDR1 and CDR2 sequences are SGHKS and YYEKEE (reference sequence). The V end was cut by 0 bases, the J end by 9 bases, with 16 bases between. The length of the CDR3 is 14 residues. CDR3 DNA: TGTGCCAGCAGCTTGGAGGGGGGGCTAGGCGGGCAGTACTTC. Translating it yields CASSLEGGLGGQYF. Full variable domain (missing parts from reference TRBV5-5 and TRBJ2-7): DAGVTQSPTHLIKTRGQQVTLRCSPISGHKSVSWYQQVLGQGPQFIFQYYEKEERGRGNFPDRFSARQFPNYSSELNVNALLLGDSALYLCASSLEGGLGGQYFGPGTRLTVT.

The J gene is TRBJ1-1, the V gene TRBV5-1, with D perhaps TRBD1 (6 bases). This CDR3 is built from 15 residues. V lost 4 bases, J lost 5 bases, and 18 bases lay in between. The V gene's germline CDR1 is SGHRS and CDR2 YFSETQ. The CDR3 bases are TGCGCCAGCAGCCCCATGGCAAGGGGGAGTACTGAAGCTTTCTTT. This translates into CASSPMARGSTEAFF.